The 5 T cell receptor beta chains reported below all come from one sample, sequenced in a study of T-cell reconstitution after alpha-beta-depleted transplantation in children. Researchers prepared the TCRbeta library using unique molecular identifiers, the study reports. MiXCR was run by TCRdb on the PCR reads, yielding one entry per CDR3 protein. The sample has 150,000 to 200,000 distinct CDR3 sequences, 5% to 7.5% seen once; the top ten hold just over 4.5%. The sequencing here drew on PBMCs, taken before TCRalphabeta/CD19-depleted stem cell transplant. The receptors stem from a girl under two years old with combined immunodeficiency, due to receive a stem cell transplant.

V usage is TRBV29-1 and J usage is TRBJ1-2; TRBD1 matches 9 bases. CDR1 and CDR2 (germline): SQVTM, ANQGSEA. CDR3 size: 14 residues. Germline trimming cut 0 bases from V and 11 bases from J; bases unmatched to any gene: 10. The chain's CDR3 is CSVEDHGTGILYTF. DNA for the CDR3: TGCAGCGTTGAAGATCATGGGACAGGGATTCTTTACACCTTC.

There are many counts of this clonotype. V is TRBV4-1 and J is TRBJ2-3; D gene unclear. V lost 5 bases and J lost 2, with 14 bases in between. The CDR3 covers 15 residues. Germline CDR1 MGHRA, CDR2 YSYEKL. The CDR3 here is CASSTAEIPTDTQYF. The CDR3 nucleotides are TGCGCCAGCAGCACCGCAGAGATACCCACAGATACGCAGTATTTT.

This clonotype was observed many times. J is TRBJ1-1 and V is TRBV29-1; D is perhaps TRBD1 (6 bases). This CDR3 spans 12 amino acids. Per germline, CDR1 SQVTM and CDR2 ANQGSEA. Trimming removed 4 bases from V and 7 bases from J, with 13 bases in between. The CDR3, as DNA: TGCAGCGTTGCTGGGGGCGAAGTTGAAGCTTTCTTT. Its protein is CSVAGGEVEAFF.

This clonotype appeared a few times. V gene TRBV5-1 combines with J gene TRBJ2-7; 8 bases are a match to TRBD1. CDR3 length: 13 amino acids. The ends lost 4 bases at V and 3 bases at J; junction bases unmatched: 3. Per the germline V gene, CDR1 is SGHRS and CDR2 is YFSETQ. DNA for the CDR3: TGCGCCAGCAGCGGTGGACAGGGCTACGAGCAGTACTTC. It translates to CASSGGQGYEQYF. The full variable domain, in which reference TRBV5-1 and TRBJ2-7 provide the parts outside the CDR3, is KAGVTQTPRYLIKTRGQQVTLSCSPISGHRSVSWYQQTPGQGLQFLFEYFSETQRNKGNFPGRFSGRQFSNSRSEMNVSTLELGDSALYLCASSGGQGYEQYFGPGTRLTVT.

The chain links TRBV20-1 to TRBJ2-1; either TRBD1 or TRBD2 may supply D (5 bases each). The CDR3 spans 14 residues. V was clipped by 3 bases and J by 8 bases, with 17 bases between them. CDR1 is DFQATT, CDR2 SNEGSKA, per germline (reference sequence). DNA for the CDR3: TGCAGTGCTAGGGGGCTCGGCCTAGCCGATGAGCAGTTCTTC. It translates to CSARGLGLADEQFF.